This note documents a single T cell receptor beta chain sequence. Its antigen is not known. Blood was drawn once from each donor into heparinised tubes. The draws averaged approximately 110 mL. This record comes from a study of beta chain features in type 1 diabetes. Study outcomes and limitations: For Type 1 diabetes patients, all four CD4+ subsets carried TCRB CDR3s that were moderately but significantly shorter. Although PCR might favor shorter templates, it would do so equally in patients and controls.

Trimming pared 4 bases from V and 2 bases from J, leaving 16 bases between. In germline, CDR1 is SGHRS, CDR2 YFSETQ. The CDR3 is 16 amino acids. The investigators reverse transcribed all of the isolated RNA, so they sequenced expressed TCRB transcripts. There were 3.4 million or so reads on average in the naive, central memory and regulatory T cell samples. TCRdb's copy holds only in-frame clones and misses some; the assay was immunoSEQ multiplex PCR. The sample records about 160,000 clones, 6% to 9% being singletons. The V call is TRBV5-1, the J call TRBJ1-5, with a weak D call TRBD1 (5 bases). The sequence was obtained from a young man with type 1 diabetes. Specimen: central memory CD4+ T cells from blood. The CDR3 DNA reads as TGCGCCAGCAGCCCCGGTGGGGGAGGCGGCAATCAGCCCCAGCATTTT. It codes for CASSPGGGGGNQPQHF.